The 23 T cell receptor beta chains in this list originate from one sample, sequenced in a study of blood T cell repertoires in COVID-19. Measured with immunoSEQ multiplex PCR; TCRdb has only the in-frame clones, and not every one. The sample holds fewer than 200,000 clones, over 75% seen once. Sequenced input: peripheral blood. These TCRs come from a man in his 70s with active or convalescent COVID-19.

This clone was counted a few times. The chain has TRBV2 and TRBJ1-1; D might be TRBD1 (5 bases). CDR3 length equals 15 residues. V was shortened by 2 bases and J by 2 bases, with 12 bases between the two germline ends. CDR1 is SNHLY, CDR2 FYNNEI, per germline. CDR3 sequence: CASSEPAGLNTEAFF. For the CDR3, the DNA is TGTGCCAGCAGTGAACCGGCAGGGCTTAACACTGAAGCTTTCTTT.

CDR3 sequence reads: CASGLGANTEAFF. CDR3 DNA sequence: TGTGCTAGTGGTTTGGGGGCGAACACTGAAGCTTTCTTT. The rearrangement links TRBV12-5 to TRBJ1-1; D uncertain. The CDR3 contains 13 residues. Trimming removed 1 base from V and 1 base from J, with 4 bases in between. Germline CDR1 is LGHNT and CDR2 is FRNRAP.

The chain joins TRBV5-5 to TRBJ1-5; maybe TRBD1 (6 bases). Between the trimmed V and J ends, which lost 2 bases and 10 bases, there was a span of 16 bases. The germline gives CDR1 SGHKS, CDR2 YYEKEE (reference sequence). There are 14 residues in the CDR3. In DNA, the CDR3 is TGTGCCAGCAGCTTACAGGGACCATCAGCTCCCCAGCATTTT. Its translation: CASSLQGPSAPQHF.

The chain couples TRBV5-6 to TRBJ2-1; D is unresolved. Germline V gene lookup returns CDR1 SGHDT and CDR2 YYEEEE. Trimming took 2 bases from V and 2 from J, leaving 5 bases between them. The CDR3 length is 13 residues. The CDR3 loop reads CASSFAAYNEQFF. In nucleotides, the CDR3 is TGTGCCAGCAGCTTTGCAGCCTACAATGAGCAGTTCTTC.

CDR3 nucleotides: TGTGCCAGCTCACCGTCGACAGGGGGGGATTCACCCCTCCACTTT. Its protein is CASSPSTGGDSPLHF. V is TRBV18 and J is TRBJ1-6; 9 positions match TRBD1. The germline CDR1 and CDR2 sequences are KGHSH and LQKENI. CDR3 size: 15 residues. V lost 3 bases and J lost 8; bases outside the gene matches: 5.

The rearrangement joins TRBV12-5 to TRBJ1-6, with D uncertain. Germline V gene sequence: CDR1 LGHNT, CDR2 FRNRAP. The V end was cut by 7 bases, the J end by 6 bases, with 16 bases between. CDR3 size: 15 residues. Here the CDR3 DNA reads TGTGCTAGTGCCCGGTCCGGGGTACTTAATTCACCCCTCCACTTT. Translated, it gives CASARSGVLNSPLHF.

This clone was counted a single time. This chain connects TRBV2 to TRBJ2-2; D is undetermined. CDR3 length: 12 amino acids. Germline V gene lookup returns CDR1 SNHLY and CDR2 FYNNEI. Trimming removed 7 bases from V and 6 bases from J, with 9 bases in between. For the CDR3, the DNA is TGTGCCAGCAATATGGGCCCCGGGGAGCTGTTTTTT. It translates to CASNMGPGELFF.

The chain links TRBV19 to TRBJ1-5; D unclear. The germline V gene encodes CDR1 LNHDA and CDR2 SQIVND (reference sequence). The CDR3 contains 13 residues. V was trimmed by 9 bases and J by 3 bases, leaving 12 bases between them. The CDR3 DNA sequence: TGTGCCAGGGAGGGCAGCCACAATCAGCCCCAGCATTTT. This gives the protein CAREGSHNQPQHF.

The chain links TRBV9 to TRBJ1-6; possible D gene TRBD1, 5 bases. Trimming pared 0 bases from V and 9 bases from J, leaving 10 bases between. CDR1 SGDLS and CDR2 YYNGEE come from the germline V gene. The CDR3 consists of 14 residues. The CDR3 loop is CASSVGQSVSPLHF. CDR3 bases: TGTGCCAGCAGCGTAGGACAGAGTGTTTCACCCCTCCACTTT.

The chain joins TRBV12-3 or TRBV12-4 to TRBJ1-1; D is uncertain. Trimming stripped 4 bases from V and 1 base from J, with 7 bases between. CDR3 length: 13 amino acids. DNA of the CDR3: TGTGCCAGCAGTTCCACAGCGAACACTGAAGCTTTCTTT. Its protein is CASSSTANTEAFF.

This chain joins TRBV7-2 and TRBJ2-7; maybe TRBD1 (5 bases). Deletions cut 5 bases from V and 3 bases from J, with 14 bases between. Germline V gene data show CDR1 as SGHTA and CDR2 as FQGNSA. This CDR3 has 14 residues. CDR3 sequence: CASSAQGGNYEQYF. CDR3 sequence (DNA): TGTGCCAGCAGCGCTCAGGGTGGTAACTACGAGCAGTACTTC. Supplemented by reference TRBV7-2 and TRBJ2-7, the full variable domain reads GAGVSQSPSNKVTEKGKDVELRCDPISGHTALYWYRQSLGQGLEFLIYFQGNSAPDKSGLPSDRFSAERTGGSVSTLTIQRTQQEDSAVYLCASSAQGGNYEQYFGPGTRLTVT.

The chain is built from TRBV2 and TRBJ1-2, with D possibly being TRBD1 (6 bases). The CDR3 covers 15 residues. CDR1 is SNHLY and CDR2 is FYNNEI in the germline V gene. The V and J ends lost 5 bases and 5 bases respectively, with 18 bases between them. The CDR3 sequence: CASSPAPGDPYGYTF. CDR3 DNA sequence: TGTGCCAGCAGTCCGGCCCCAGGGGACCCTTATGGCTACACCTTC.

This clone was counted between two and nine times. The chain combines TRBV2 with TRBJ1-2; D call uncertain. The CDR3 loop spans 13 amino acids. Trimming removed 6 bases from V and 7 bases from J, with 15 bases in between. Germline CDR1 SNHLY, CDR2 FYNNEI. DNA for the CDR3: TGTGCCAGCAGCGTAAACCTATCGGGTGGCTACACCTTC. Residues: CASSVNLSGGYTF. Combining the CDR3 with reference TRBV2 and TRBJ1-2 gives the whole variable domain EPEVTQTPSHQVTQMGQEVILRCVPISNHLYFYWYRQILGQKVEFLVSFYNNEISEKSEIFDDQFSVERPDGSNFTLKIRSTKLEDSAMYFCASSVNLSGGYTFGSGTRLTVV.

This clone has only a few counts. This chain joins TRBV5-1 and TRBJ2-1, with 9 nucleotides matching TRBD1. V dropped 4 bases and J dropped 5; count of bases not matched to a gene: 7. Germline V gives CDR1 SGHRS, CDR2 YFSETQ. The CDR3 covers 15 residues. In DNA form, the CDR3 reads TGCGCCAGCAGCCCGTGGGACAGGGAGGACAATGAGCAGTTCTTC. Translation gives CASSPWDREDNEQFF.

J is TRBJ2-1 and V is TRBV19, with 9 bases lining up with TRBD2. The CDR3 is 16 residues long. The germline gives CDR1 LNHDA, CDR2 SQIVND (reference sequence). The V gene end was trimmed by 9 bases and the J gene end by 5 bases; junction bases not matched to a gene: 14. CDR3 DNA: TGTGCCAGCCGCTTAAGGTCGGCTAGCGGGGACAATGAGCAGTTCTTC. The encoded protein is CASRLRSASGDNEQFF.

V gene TRBV7-8 combines with J gene TRBJ2-5, with 9 bases identical to TRBD2. V shed 6 bases and J 2 bases; nucleotides not matched to a gene: 10. The germline gives CDR1 SGHVS, CDR2 FQNEAQ. The CDR3 sequence is 16 residues long. Here the CDR3 reads CASRTLSGGYQETQYF. The CDR3 DNA sequence: TGTGCCAGCAGAACCCTTAGCGGGGGTTATCAAGAGACCCAGTACTTC.

The CDR3 coding sequence is TGTGCCAGACAGCAGGGGAGGAACACTGAAGCTTTCTTT. Its protein product is CARQQGRNTEAFF. The rearrangement links TRBV10-3 to TRBJ1-1; D is perhaps TRBD1 (6 bases). Trimming left V 10 bases short and J 1 base short, with 13 bases between. The CDR3 loop spans 13 amino acids. Germline assignment: CDR1 ENHRY and CDR2 SYGVKD.

The rearrangement links TRBV5-8 to TRBJ2-3; D remains unclear. With 1 base removed from V and 0 bases from J, the gap between germline ends came to 9 bases. Germline CDR1 reads SGHTS; CDR2 reads YDEGEE. This CDR3 comprises 15 residues. CDR3 residues: CASSLRRASTDTQYF. Here the CDR3 DNA reads TGTGCCAGCAGCTTGAGGAGAGCTAGCACAGATACGCAGTATTTT.

A single count supports this clone. The chain carries TRBV5-1 and TRBJ2-7; D might be TRBD2 (5 bases). This CDR3 has 12 amino acids. CDR1 is SGHRS and CDR2 is YFSETQ in the germline V gene. Deletions cut 4 bases from V and 3 bases from J, with 8 bases between. The CDR3 region has the DNA TGCGCCAGCAGCCCCGGGAACTACGAGCAGTACTTC. Translating it yields CASSPGNYEQYF. Using reference TRBV5-1 and TRBJ2-7 for the parts outside the CDR3, the full variable domain is KAGVTQTPRYLIKTRGQQVTLSCSPISGHRSVSWYQQTPGQGLQFLFEYFSETQRNKGNFPGRFSGRQFSNSRSEMNVSTLELGDSALYLCASSPGNYEQYFGPGTRLTVT.

The CDR3 sequence: CASNGQGAAEQYF. The CDR3 DNA reads as TGTGCCAGCAACGGCCAGGGGGCGGCCGAGCAGTACTTC. This chain links TRBV2 with TRBJ2-7, with 8 positions matching TRBD1. V lost 7 bases and J lost 6; bases outside the gene matches: 8. The CDR3 length is 13 residues. Germline CDR1 is SNHLY and CDR2 is FYNNEI.

This clone was picked up a small number of times. The V gene is TRBV5-6, the J gene TRBJ1-4, with D unresolved. From germline, CDR1 is SGHDT and CDR2 YYEEEE. Between the trimmed V and J ends, which lost 4 bases and 6 bases, there was a span of 19 bases. The CDR3 covers 16 residues. The CDR3 loop reads CASSPEVTSGYEKLFF. Written as DNA, the CDR3 is TGTGCCAGCAGCCCTGAGGTGACCTCGGGGTATGAAAAACTGTTTTTT.

V usage is TRBV5-4 and J usage is TRBJ1-3; D is uncertain. Looked up from germline, CDR1 is SGHNT and CDR2 is YYREEE (reference sequence). CDR3 length: 15 amino acids. Between the trimmed V and J ends, which lost 2 bases and 0 bases, there was a span of 9 bases. CDR3 bases: TGTGCCAGCAGCTTTGGACTCCGCTCTGGAAACACCATATATTTT. Amino acid sequence: CASSFGLRSGNTIYF.

J is TRBJ1-4 and V is TRBV4-2, with 7 bases lining up with TRBD1. CDR1 LGHNA and CDR2 YNFKEQ come from the germline V gene. The CDR3 contains 16 residues. J lost 7 bases, V lost 1 base, and 9 bases had no gene match. CDR3 DNA: TGTGCCAGCAGCCAAGTTGACAACCAGGGGGGTGAAAAACTGTTTTTT. It specifies CASSQVDNQGGEKLFF.